This section outlines one T cell receptor beta chain sequence together with its context. The CDR3 extends over 12 amino acids. Looked up from germline, CDR1 is MDHEN and CDR2 is SYDVKM. Trimming removed 4 bases from V and 10 bases from J, with 13 bases in between. This entry is derived from a study of control samples from healthy donors and cancer patients. The assay was immunoSEQ multiplex PCR, and TCRdb's table has in-frame clones only and misses some. The profile shows around 120,000 clones, nearly 95% of them singletons. The specimen was blood. The chain couples TRBV28 to TRBJ1-1, with a weak D call TRBD1 (5 bases). The TCR was taken from a man aged 25 to 45 in good health. The CDR3 region is CASSSPTESAFF. For the CDR3, the DNA is TGTGCCAGCAGTTCCCCGACAGAGTCAGCTTTCTTT.